This T cell receptor beta chain was profiled in a study of cytomegalovirus exposure and HLA in healthy donors. PCR amplification relied on 60 Vbeta primers (plus 13 Jbeta primers). Only in-frame clones appear in the TCRdb table, and some are missing; sequencing was by immunoSEQ multiplex PCR. Of around 67,000 clones in the sample, roughly two thirds were seen once. Trimming removed 6 bases from V and 1 base from J, with 12 bases in between. Germline assignment: CDR1 SEHNR and CDR2 FQNEAQ (reference sequence). CDR3 length: 14 amino acids. Sequencing was done on a sample of PBMCs. This clonotype was sampled from a woman in her 30s in good health and CMV-seronegative. The chain employs TRBV7-9 and TRBJ1-1; D unresolved. The CDR3 nucleotides are TGTGCCAGCAGGCGAGTCGGGAGGAACACTGAAGCTTTCTTT. It codes for CASRRVGRNTEAFF.